Described below is a single TCR beta chain sequence and its context. Across about two dozen US areas, participants ranged in age from about 18 to 90 years. The CDR3 is 14 residues long. From germline, CDR1 is WSHSY and CDR2 SAAADI. The V end lost 6 bases, the J end lost 0 bases, and 12 bases lay between the germline ends. The source of the sample is a study of blood T cell repertoires in COVID-19. Study as a whole: Researchers got acute and convalescent COVID-19 samples from the United States, Italy and Spain. T cells, B-cell-depleted T cells, or PBMCs supplied cDNA or gDNA.

The authors' processing: Amplification of reference gene primers provided the estimated nucleated cell counts. Libraries were prepared by immunoSEQ multiplex PCR; TCRdb keeps only in-frame clonotypes and omits some of them. V and J calls and clone size are copied from that table; D and trimming were computed from the DNA. The repertoire includes hundreds of thousands of clones, nearly 90% of them detected once, and around 2% sits in the top ten. The sequenced sample was PBMCs or T cells enriched from blood (not recorded which). This TCR was recovered from a woman aged 40 to 50 with acute COVID-19. The V gene is TRBV10-2, the J gene TRBJ2-7; TRBD2 is a possible D gene (5 bases). CDR3 DNA: TGCGCCAGCAGAGTCGGGGTGAGCTCCTACGAGCAGTACTTC. Encoded protein: CASRVGVSSYEQYF.